This T cell receptor (beta chain) is from a study of T cell changes during pregnancy in multiple sclerosis. Per the germline V gene, CDR1 is MGHDK and CDR2 is SYGVNS. The V segment lost 1 base and the J segment 1 base; nucleotides outside the gene matches: 6. The CDR3 length is 16 residues. Sequencing was performed with immunoSEQ multiplex PCR; in TCRdb, only in-frame clones are kept and a portion is missing. This table holds around 69,000 clones, over 85% found once. The TCR was taken from a female donor in good health, enrolled as a control in a pregnancy study. The chain has TRBV25-1 and TRBJ1-1; 7 nucleotides match TRBD1. Sequencing used peripheral blood, obtained in the second trimester of pregnancy. The chain's CDR3 is CASSEFGDSSNTEAFF. The CDR3 bases are TGTGCCAGCAGTGAATTTGGGGACAGTTCGAACACTGAAGCTTTCTTT.